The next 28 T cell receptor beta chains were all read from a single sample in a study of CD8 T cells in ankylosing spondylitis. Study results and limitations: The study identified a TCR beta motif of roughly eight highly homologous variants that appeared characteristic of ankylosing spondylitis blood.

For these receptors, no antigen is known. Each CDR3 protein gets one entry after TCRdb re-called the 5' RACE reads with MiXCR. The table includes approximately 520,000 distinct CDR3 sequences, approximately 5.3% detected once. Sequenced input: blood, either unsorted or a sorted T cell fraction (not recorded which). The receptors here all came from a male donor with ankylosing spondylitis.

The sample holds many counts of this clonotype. CDR3 sequence (DNA): TGTGCCAGCAGTTTAGGGGTACTTAGCAATCAGCCCCAGCATTTT. Translation gives CASSLGVLSNQPQHF. The rearrangement uses TRBV12-3 or TRBV12-4 and TRBJ1-5; D is ambiguous. The CDR3 contains 15 residues. V dropped 1 base and J dropped 0 bases, with 7 bases sitting between them.

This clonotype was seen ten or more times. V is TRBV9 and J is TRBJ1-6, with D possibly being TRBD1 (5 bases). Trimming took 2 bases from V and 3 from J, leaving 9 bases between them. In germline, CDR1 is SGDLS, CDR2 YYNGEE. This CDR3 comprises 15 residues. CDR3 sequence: CASSVGTYYNSPLHF. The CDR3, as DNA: TGTGCCAGCAGCGTTGGGACGTACTATAATTCACCCCTCCACTTT.

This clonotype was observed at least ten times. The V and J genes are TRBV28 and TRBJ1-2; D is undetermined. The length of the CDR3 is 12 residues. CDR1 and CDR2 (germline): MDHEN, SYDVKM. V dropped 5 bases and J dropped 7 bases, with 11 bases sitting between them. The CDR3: CASSPRIGGYTF. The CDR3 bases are TGTGCCAGCAGTCCGCGGATCGGTGGCTACACCTTC.

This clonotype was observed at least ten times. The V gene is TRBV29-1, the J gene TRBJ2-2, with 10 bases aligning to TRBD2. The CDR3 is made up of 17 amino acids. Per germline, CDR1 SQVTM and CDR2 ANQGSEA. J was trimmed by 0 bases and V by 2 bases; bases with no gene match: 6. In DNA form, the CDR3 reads TGCAGCGTTGAACGGCTAGCGGGAGAGGCGAACACCGGGGAGCTGTTTTTT. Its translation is CSVERLAGEANTGELFF.

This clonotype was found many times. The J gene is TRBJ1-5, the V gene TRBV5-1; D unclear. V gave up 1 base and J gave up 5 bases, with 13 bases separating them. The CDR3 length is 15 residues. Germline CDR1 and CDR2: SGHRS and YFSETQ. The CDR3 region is CASSLQPNVDQPQHF. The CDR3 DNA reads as TGCGCCAGCAGCTTGCAGCCCAATGTGGATCAGCCCCAGCATTTT.

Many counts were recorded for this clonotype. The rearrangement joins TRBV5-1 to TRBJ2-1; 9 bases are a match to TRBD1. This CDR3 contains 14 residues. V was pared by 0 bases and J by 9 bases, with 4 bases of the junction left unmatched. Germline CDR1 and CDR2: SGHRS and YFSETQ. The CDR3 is CASSLGGQGGEQFF. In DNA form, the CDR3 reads TGCGCCAGCAGCTTGGGGGGACAGGGTGGTGAGCAGTTCTTC.

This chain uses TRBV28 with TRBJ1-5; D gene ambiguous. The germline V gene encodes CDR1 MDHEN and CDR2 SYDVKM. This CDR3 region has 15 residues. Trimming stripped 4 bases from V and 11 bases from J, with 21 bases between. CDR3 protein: CASSSLTATLGAQHF. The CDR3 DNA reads TGTGCCAGCAGTTCACTTACAGCTACTCTCGGGGCCCAGCATTTT.

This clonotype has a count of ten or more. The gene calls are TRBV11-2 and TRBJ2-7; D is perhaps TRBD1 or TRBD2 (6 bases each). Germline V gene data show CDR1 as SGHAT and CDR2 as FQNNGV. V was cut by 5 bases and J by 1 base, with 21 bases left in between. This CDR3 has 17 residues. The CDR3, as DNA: TGTGCCAGCAGCCAATATCGTAGGGGGGAGGATTCCTACGAGCAGTACTTC. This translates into CASSQYRRGEDSYEQYF.

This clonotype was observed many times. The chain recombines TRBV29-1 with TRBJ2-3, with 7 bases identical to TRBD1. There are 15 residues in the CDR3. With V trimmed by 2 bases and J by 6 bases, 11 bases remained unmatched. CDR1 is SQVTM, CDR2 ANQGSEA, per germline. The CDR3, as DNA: TGCAGCGTTGAAAGGTCCCTAGGCAGGGGGGATACGCAGTATTTT. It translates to CSVERSLGRGDTQYF.

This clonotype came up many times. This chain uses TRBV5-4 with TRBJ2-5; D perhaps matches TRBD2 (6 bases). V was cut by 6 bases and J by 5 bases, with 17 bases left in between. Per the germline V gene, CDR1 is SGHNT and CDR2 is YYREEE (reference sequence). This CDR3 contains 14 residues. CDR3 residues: CASTLRAGLETQYF. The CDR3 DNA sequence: TGTGCCAGCACCCTGCGCGCGGGACTGGAGACCCAGTACTTC.

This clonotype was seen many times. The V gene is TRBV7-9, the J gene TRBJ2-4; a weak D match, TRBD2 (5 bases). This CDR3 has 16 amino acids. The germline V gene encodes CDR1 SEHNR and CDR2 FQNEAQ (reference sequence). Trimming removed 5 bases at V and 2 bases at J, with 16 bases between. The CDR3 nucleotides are TGTGCCAGCAGCGCCAGAGCGGATGAGTCCAAAAACATTCAGTACTTC. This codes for CASSARADESKNIQYF.

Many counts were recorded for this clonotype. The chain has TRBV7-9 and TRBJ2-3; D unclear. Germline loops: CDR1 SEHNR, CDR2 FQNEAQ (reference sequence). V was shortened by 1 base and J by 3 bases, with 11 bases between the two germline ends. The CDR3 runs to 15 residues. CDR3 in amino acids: CASSLGGWKTDTQYF. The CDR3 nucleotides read TGTGCCAGCAGCTTAGGGGGATGGAAAACAGATACGCAGTATTTT.

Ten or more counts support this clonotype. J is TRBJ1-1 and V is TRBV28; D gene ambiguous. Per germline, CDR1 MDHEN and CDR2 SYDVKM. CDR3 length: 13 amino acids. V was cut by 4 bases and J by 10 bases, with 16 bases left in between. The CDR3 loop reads CASSSEWAGRAFF. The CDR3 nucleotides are TGTGCCAGCAGTTCCGAATGGGCAGGTAGAGCTTTCTTT.

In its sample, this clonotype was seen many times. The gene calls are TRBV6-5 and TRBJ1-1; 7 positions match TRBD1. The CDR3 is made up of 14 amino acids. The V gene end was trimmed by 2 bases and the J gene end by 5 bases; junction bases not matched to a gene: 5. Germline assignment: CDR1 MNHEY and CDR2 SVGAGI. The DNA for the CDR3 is TGTGCCAGCAGTTACGATGGGACAGTTACTGAAGCTTTCTTT. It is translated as CASSYDGTVTEAFF.

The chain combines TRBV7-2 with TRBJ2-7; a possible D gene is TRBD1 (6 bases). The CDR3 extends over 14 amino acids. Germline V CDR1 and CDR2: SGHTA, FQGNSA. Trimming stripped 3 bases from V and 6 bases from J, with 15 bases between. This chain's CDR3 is CASSFRGPSGEQYF. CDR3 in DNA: TGTGCCAGCAGCTTCAGGGGCCCCTCGGGCGAGCAGTACTTC.

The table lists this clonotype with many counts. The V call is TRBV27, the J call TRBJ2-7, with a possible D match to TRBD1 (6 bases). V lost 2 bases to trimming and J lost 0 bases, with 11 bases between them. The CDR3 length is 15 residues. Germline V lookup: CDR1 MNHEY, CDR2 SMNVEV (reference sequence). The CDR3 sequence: CASSLMDSSSYEQYF. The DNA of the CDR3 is TGTGCCAGCAGTTTAATGGACAGTAGCTCCTACGAGCAGTACTTC.

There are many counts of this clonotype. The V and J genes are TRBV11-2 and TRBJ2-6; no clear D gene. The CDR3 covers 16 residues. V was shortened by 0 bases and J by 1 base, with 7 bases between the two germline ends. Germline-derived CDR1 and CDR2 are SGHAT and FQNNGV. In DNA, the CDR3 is TGTGCCAGCAGCTTAGACGGTCGGTCTGGGGCCAACGTCCTGACTTTC. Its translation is CASSLDGRSGANVLTF.

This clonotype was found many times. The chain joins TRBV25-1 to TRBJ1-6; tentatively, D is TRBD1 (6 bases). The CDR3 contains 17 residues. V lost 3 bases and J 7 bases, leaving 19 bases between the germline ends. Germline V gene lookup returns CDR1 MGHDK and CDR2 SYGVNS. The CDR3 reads CASSEPSTGYGNSPLHF. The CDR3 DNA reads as TGTGCCAGCAGTGAGCCGTCCACAGGGTACGGCAATTCACCCCTCCACTTT.

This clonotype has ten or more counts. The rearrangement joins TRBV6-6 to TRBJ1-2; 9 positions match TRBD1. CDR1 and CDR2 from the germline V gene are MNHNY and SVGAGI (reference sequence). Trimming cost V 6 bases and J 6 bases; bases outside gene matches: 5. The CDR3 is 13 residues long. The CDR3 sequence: CASSRTGEDGYTF. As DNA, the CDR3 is TGTGCCAGCAGCCGGACAGGGGAGGATGGCTACACCTTC.

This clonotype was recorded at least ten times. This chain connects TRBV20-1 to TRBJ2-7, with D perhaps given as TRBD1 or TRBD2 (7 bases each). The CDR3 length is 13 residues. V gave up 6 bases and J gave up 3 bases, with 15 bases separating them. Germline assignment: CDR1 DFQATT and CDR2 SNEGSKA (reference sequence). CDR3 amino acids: CSARGLAVYEQYF. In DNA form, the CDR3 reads TGCAGTGCGAGGGGGCTAGCGGTCTACGAGCAGTACTTC.

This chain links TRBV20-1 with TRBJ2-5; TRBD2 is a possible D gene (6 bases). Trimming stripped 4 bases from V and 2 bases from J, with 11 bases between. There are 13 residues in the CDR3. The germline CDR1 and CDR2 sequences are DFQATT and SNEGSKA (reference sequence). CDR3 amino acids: CSATGGAQETQYF. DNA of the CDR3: TGCAGTGCTACGGGCGGGGCTCAAGAGACCCAGTACTTC.

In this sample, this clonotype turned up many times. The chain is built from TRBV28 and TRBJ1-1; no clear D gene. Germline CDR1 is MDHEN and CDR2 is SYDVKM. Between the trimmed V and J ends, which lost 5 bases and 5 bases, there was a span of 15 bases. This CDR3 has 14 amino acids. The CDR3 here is CASSTYTTDTEAFF. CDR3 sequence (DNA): TGTGCCAGCAGTACTTACACCACCGATACTGAAGCTTTCTTT.

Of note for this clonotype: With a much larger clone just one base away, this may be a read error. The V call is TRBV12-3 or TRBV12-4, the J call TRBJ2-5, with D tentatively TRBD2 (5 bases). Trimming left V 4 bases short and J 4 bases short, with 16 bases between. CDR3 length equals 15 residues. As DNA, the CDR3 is TGTGCCAGCAGTTCCCCTGTTGAGGGTCCAGAGACCCAGTACTTC. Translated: CASSSPVEGPETQYF.

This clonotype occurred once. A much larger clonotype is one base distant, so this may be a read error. DNA for the CDR3: TGTGCCAGCAGCTCCACTCACAATGAGCAGCTCTTC. Protein: CASSSTHNEQLF. V is TRBV7-9 and J is TRBJ2-1; D uncertain. Germline-derived CDR1 and CDR2 are SEHNR and FQNEAQ (reference sequence). The CDR3 runs 12 residues.

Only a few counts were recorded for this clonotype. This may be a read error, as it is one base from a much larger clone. This chain's CDR3 is CASSPGQGDGYTF. CDR3 nucleotides: TGTGCCAGCAGCCCCGGACAGGGGGATGGCTACACCTTC. This chain connects TRBV7-2 to TRBJ1-2; 10 bases agree with TRBD1. Germline V CDR1 and CDR2: SGHTA, FQGNSA. V was pared by 5 bases and J by 6 bases, with 3 bases of the junction left unmatched. The CDR3 spans 13 residues. The complete variable domain, with remaining parts taken from reference TRBV7-2 and TRBJ1-2, reads GAGVSQSPSNKVTEKGKDVELRCDPISGHTALYWYRQSLGQGLEFLIYFQGNSAPDKSGLPSDRFSAERTGGSVSTLTIQRTQQEDSAVYLCASSPGQGDGYTFGSGTRLTVV.

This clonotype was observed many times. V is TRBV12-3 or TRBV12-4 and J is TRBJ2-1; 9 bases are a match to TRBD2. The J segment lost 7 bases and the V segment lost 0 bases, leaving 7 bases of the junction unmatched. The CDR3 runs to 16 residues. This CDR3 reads CASSLASGRVTNEQFF. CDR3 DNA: TGTGCCAGCAGTTTAGCTAGCGGGAGAGTGACTAATGAGCAGTTCTTC.

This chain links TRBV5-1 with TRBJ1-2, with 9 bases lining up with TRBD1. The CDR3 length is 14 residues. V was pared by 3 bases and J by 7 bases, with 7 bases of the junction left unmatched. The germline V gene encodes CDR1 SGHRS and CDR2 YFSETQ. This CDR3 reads CASSYGTGPPGYTF. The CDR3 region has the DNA TGCGCCAGCAGCTACGGGACAGGGCCCCCTGGCTACACCTTC.

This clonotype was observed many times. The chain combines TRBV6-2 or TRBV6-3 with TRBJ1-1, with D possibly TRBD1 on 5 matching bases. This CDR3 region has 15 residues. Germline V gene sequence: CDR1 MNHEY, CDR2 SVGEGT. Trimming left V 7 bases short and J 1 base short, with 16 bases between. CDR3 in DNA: TGTGCCAGCAATTTACGGGGCCTTAGGAACACTGAAGCTTTCTTT. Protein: CASNLRGLRNTEAFF.